This T cell receptor (beta chain) was sequenced in a study of cytomegalovirus exposure and HLA in healthy donors. Study-level background: Within the Caucasian-associated ancestry cluster were 65% to 85% of the roughly 430 genotyped donors.

General study points: A later analysis reported that several of the most significant clusters appeared to be linked to common viral pathogens, among them Epstein-Barr virus.

With regard to this clone: Its antigen is not known.

PCR employed 60 Vbeta and 13 Jbeta primers. Produced via immunoSEQ multiplex PCR; TCRdb's table is partial and in-frame only. This sample's table has some 120,000 clones. Germline CDR1 SEHNR, CDR2 FQNEAQ (reference sequence). V was shortened by 0 bases and J by 9 bases, with 11 bases between the two germline ends. This CDR3 spans 13 amino acids. The rearrangement joins TRBV7-9 to TRBJ2-5; maybe TRBD1 (6 bases). The sequence was collected from a man between 40 and 49 years old in good health and CMV-seronegative. What was sequenced was PBMCs. The chain's CDR3 is CASSLAGTRAQYF. For the CDR3, the DNA is TGTGCCAGCAGCTTAGCTGGGACACGGGCCCAGTACTTC.